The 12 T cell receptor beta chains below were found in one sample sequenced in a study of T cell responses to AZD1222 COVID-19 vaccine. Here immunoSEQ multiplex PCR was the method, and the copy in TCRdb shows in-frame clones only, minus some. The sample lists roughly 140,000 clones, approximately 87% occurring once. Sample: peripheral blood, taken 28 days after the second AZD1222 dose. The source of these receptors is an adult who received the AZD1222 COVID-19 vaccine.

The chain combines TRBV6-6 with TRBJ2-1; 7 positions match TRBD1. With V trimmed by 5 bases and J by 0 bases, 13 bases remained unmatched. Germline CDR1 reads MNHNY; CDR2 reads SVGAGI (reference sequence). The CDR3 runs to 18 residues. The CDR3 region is CASSPQGPRTSSYNEQFF. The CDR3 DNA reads TGTGCCAGCAGTCCACAGGGGCCGCGAACGAGCTCCTACAATGAGCAGTTCTTC.

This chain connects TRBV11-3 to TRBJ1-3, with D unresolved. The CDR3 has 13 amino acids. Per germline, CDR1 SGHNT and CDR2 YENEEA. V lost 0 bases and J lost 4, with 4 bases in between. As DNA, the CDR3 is TGTGCCAGCAGCTTAGAACCCGGAAACACCATATATTTT. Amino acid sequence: CASSLEPGNTIYF. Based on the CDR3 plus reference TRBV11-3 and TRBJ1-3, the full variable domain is EAGVVQSPRYKIIEKKQPVAFWCNPISGHNTLYWYLQNLGQGPELLIRYENEEAVDDSQLPKDRFSAERLKGVDSTLKIQPAELGDSAVYLCASSLEPGNTIYFGEGSWLTVV.

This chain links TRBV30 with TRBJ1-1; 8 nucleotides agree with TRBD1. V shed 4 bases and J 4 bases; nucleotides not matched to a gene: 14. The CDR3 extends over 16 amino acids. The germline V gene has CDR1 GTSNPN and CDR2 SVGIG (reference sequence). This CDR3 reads CAWKRRDRGSGTEAFF. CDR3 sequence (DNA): TGTGCCTGGAAACGCCGTGACAGGGGTTCGGGCACTGAAGCTTTCTTT.

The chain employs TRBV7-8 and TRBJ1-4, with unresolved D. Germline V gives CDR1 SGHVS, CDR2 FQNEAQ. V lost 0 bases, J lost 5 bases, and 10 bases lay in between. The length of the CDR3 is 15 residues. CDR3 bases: TGTGCCAGCAGCTTAGCTAAGGGCACGAATGAAAAACTGTTTTTT. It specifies CASSLAKGTNEKLFF.

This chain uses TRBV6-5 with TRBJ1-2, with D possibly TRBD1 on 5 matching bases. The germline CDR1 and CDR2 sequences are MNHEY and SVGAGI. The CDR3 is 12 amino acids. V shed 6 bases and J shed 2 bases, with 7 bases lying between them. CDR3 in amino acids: CASRGPNYGYTF. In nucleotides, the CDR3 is TGTGCCAGCAGGGGACCCAACTATGGCTACACCTTC.

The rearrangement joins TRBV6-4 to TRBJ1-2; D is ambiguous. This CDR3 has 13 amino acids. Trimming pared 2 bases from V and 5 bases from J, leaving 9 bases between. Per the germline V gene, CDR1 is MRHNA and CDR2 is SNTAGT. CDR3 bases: TGTGCCAGCAGTGACGGCGGAGGGTATGGCTACACCTTC. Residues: CASSDGGGYGYTF.

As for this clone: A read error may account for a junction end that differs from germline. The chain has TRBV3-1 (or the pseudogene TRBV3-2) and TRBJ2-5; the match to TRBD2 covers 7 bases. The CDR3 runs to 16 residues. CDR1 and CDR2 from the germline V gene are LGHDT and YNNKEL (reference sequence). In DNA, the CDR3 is TGTGCCAGCAGCCTCCGAGGTAGCGGGTCCCAAAAGACCCAGTACTTC. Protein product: CASSLRGSGSQKTQYF.

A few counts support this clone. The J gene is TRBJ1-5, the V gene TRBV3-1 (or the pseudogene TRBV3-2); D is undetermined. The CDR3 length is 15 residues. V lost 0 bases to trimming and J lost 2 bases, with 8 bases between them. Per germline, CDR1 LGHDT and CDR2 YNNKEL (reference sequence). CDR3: CASSQDLGRNQPQHF. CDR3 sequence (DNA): TGTGCCAGCAGCCAAGATTTGGGTCGCAATCAGCCCCAGCATTTT.

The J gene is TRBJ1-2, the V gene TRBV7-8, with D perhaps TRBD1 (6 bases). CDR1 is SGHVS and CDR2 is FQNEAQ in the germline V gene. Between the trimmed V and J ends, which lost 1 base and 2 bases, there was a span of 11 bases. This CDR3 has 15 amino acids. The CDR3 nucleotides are TGTGCCAGCAGCTTAGTCCGGGGGCGCAACTATGGCTACACCTTC. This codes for CASSLVRGRNYGYTF.

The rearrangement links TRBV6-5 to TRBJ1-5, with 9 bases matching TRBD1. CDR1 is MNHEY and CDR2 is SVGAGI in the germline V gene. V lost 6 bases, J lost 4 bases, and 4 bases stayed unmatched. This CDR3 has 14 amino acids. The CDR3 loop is CASSSTGGNQPQHF. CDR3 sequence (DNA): TGTGCCAGCAGCTCGACAGGGGGTAATCAGCCCCAGCATTTT.

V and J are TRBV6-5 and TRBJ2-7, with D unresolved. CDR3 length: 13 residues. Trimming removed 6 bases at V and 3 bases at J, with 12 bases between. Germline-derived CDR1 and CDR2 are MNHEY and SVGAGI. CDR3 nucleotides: TGTGCCAGCAGGGCCTTAGGCGGCTACGAGCAGTACTTC. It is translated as CASRALGGYEQYF.

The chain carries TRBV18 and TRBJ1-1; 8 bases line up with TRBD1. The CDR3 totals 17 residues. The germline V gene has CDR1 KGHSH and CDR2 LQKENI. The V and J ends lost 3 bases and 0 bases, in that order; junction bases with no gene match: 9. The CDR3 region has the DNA TGTGCCAGCTCACCGGGGACAGGACGGGTCATGAACACTGAAGCTTTCTTT. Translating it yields CASSPGTGRVMNTEAFF.